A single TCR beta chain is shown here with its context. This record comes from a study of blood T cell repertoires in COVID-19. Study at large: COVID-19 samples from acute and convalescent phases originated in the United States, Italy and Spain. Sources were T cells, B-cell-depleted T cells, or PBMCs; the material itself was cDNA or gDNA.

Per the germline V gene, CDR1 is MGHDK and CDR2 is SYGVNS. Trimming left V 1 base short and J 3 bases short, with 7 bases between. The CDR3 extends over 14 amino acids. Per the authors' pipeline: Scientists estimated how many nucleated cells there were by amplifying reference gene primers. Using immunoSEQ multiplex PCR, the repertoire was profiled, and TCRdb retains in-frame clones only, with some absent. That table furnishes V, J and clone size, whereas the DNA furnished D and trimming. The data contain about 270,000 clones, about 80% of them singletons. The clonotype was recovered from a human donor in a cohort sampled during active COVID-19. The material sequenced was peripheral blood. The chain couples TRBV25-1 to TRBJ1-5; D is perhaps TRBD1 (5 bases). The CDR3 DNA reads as TGTGCCAGCAGTGAATGGGGCCCCAATCAGCCCCAGCATTTT. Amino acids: CASSEWGPNQPQHF.